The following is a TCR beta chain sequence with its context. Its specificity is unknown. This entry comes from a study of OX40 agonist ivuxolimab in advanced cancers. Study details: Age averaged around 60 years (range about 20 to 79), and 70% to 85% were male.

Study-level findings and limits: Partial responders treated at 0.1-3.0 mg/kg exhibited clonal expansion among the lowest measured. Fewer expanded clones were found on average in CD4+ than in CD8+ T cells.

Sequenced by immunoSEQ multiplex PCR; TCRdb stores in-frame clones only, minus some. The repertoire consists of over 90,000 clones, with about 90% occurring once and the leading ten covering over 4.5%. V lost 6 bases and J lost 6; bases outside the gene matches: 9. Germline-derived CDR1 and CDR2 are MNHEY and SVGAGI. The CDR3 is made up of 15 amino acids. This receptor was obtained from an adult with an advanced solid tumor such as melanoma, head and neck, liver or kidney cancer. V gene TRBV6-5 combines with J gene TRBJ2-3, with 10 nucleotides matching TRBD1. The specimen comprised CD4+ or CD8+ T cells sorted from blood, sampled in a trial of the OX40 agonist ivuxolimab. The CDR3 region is CASSPGTGDRDTQYF. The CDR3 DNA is TGTGCCAGCAGCCCCGGGACAGGGGATCGGGATACGCAGTATTTT.